This entry concerns a single TCR beta chain. The data belong to a study of blood T cell repertoires in COVID-19. As for the study in general: Whether acute or convalescent, the COVID-19 samples came from the United States, Italy and Spain. From T cells, B-cell-depleted T cells, or PBMCs came the material, which was cDNA or gDNA.

Germline CDR1 SGDLS, CDR2 YYNGEE. The V and J ends lost 4 bases and 8 bases, in that order; junction bases with no gene match: 7. The CDR3 sequence is 14 residues long. In the original workflow: The assay estimated nucleated cells by amplifying reference gene primers. Only in-frame clones appear in the TCRdb table, and some are missing; sequencing was by immunoSEQ multiplex PCR. That table gives V, J and clone size, and the DNA gave D and trimming. This sample has 60,000 to 70,000 clones, with 65% to 85% found just once. The specimen was peripheral blood. The sequence was obtained from a human donor in a cohort sampled during active COVID-19. V and J are TRBV9 and TRBJ1-4; 8 bases match TRBD1. CDR3 sequence (DNA): TGTGCCAGCAGCCACCCAGGGGGCGACGAAAAACTGTTTTTT. This translates into CASSHPGGDEKLFF.